This is a list of T cell receptor beta chains from one sample in a study of blood T cell repertoires in COVID-19. Using immunoSEQ multiplex PCR, the repertoire was profiled, and TCRdb retains in-frame clones only, with some absent. The sample records fewer than 95,000 clones, approximately 84% being singletons. Sequencing was carried out using peripheral blood. The receptors here all came from a human donor in a cohort sampled during active COVID-19. CDR3s include the opening cysteine and the closing phenylalanine or tryptophan. D genes are given only for firm matches. Clone sizes are given selectively: once, few, many, or a class where the clone is expanded.

D: TRBD1
size: .
J: TRBJ2-7
V: TRBV7-3
DNA: TGTGCCAGCAGCTTAACGTTACCGGGACAGGGTTCCCACGAGCAGTACTTC
CDR3: CASSLTLPGQGSHEQYF

D: .
size: few
J: TRBJ1-2
V: TRBV12-3/TRBV12-4
DNA: TGTGCCAGCAGCCCTGGGGGGGACTATGGCTACACCTTC
CDR3: CASSPGGDYGYTF

D: TRBD1
size: .
J: TRBJ1-1
V: TRBV19
DNA: TGTGCCAGTTTCCAGGACAGGTTAACAACCCTGGACACTGAAGCTTTCTTT
CDR3: CASFQDRLTTLDTEAFF

D: .
size: few
J: TRBJ1-2
V: TRBV28
DNA: TGTGCCAGCAGGGCGGGGGGCGCATACTTCTATGGCTACACCTTC
CDR3: CASRAGGAYFYGYTF

D: TRBD1
size: .
J: TRBJ1-2
V: TRBV5-1
DNA: TGCGCCAGCAGCCCCTCGGGACAGCAATATGGCTACACCTTC
CDR3: CASSPSGQQYGYTF

D: .
size: .
J: TRBJ2-3
V: TRBV6-6
DNA: TGTGCCCCGGGGGTGAGGGTAGACACAGATACGCAGTATTTT
CDR3: CAPGVRVDTDTQYF

D: .
size: .
J: TRBJ1-3
V: TRBV19
DNA: TGTGCCAGTAGTAAAGTTGGCGGGTCGGGCGGAAACACCATATATTTT
CDR3: CASSKVGGSGGNTIYF

D: TRBD2
size: once
J: TRBJ2-7
V: TRBV10-2
DNA: TGCGCCAGCAAAAGGACTAGCGGGGGGGCGAGCGAGCAGTACTTC
CDR3: CASKRTSGGASEQYF

D: TRBD2
size: .
J: TRBJ2-3
V: TRBV19
DNA: TGTGCCAGTAGTATAAGGCGGGGGAGCACAGATACGCAGTATTTT
CDR3: CASSIRRGSTDTQYF

D: TRBD2
size: .
J: TRBJ2-1
V: TRBV2
DNA: TGTGCCAGCGCTTTGCGGGGGGCGGGGAATGAGCAGTTCTTC
CDR3: CASALRGAGNEQFF

D: .
size: .
J: TRBJ2-7
V: TRBV4-1
DNA: TGCGCCAGCAGCCAGGGCCGGATCTACGAGCAGTACTTC
CDR3: CASSQGRIYEQYF

D: .
size: .
J: TRBJ2-3
V: TRBV5-4
DNA: TGTGCCAGCAGCTTGGATAGGGCCCCCGGGGGCACAGATACGCAGTATTTT
CDR3: CASSLDRAPGGTDTQYF

D: .
size: .
J: TRBJ2-4
V: TRBV18
DNA: TGTGCCAGCTCACCACCTAGCAAAAACATTCAGTACTTC
CDR3: CASSPPSKNIQYF

D: TRBD1
size: few
J: TRBJ1-6
V: TRBV7-2
DNA: TGTGCCAGCAGCTTATTCTTTGACAGGGGAAATTCACCCCTCCACTTT
CDR3: CASSLFFDRGNSPLHF

D: TRBD1
size: .
J: TRBJ2-2
V: TRBV7-3
DNA: TGTGCCAGCAGCTTAACGGGGACAGGTGGCGCCGGGGAGCTGTTTTTT
CDR3: CASSLTGTGGAGELFF

D: .
size: .
J: TRBJ2-1
V: TRBV5-1
DNA: TGCGCCAGCAGCTTGGGGCTCAGGGTTGATTACAATGAGCAGTTCTTC
CDR3: CASSLGLRVDYNEQFF

D: TRBD2
size: .
J: TRBJ2-3
V: TRBV7-2
DNA: TGTGCCAGCAGCGCTACTAGCGGGGGGGTGGAAACGCAGTATTTT
CDR3: CASSATSGGVETQYF

D: .
size: .
J: TRBJ2-3
V: TRBV5-4
DNA: TGTGCCAGCAGCTTAGAAGGACTACCCGATACGCAGTATTTT
CDR3: CASSLEGLPDTQYF

D: .
size: .
J: TRBJ1-3
V: TRBV21-1
DNA: TGTGCCAGCCCTTCACTTAGGGACACTTCTGGAAACACCATATATTTT
CDR3: CASPSLRDTSGNTIYF

D: .
size: once
J: TRBJ1-4
V: TRBV5-1
DNA: TGCGCCAGCAGCTCGGGCGGGGGAAATGAAAAACTGTTTTTT
CDR3: CASSSGGGNEKLFF

D: .
size: .
J: TRBJ2-7
V: TRBV6-5
DNA: TGTGCCAGCAGTTACGGACGCAGGGTGACCTACGAGCAGTACTTC
CDR3: CASSYGRRVTYEQYF

D: TRBD2
size: .
J: TRBJ2-2
V: TRBV5-1
DNA: TGCGCCAGCAGCTTGGCCGGGAGGGGGGGCCGAGTCGGGGAGCTGTTTTTT
CDR3: CASSLAGRGGRVGELFF

D: .
size: once
J: TRBJ1-2
V: TRBV12-5
DNA: TGTGCTAGTGGTTTGGGGGACACCGCTATTCATGGCTACACCTTC
CDR3: CASGLGDTAIHGYTF